The 9 T cell receptor beta chains reported below all come from one sample, sequenced in a study of T cell responses to AZD1222 COVID-19 vaccine. The method was immunoSEQ multiplex PCR; TCRdb's version includes in-frame clones alone and lacks a portion of them. The table lists some 120,000 clones, around nine tenths of them singletons. Material: peripheral blood, obtained on day 0 of AZD1222 vaccination. These TCRs come from an adult in good health.

With respect to this clone: Sequence at one end of the junction differs from germline and may be a read error. The gene calls are TRBV19 and TRBJ1-5, with 8 bases fitting TRBD1. Germline CDR1 is LNHDA and CDR2 is SQIVND (reference sequence). This CDR3 is 14 amino acids long. The CDR3 sequence: CASRIAGGWTPQHF. The CDR3 DNA reads as TGTGCCAGTAGGATAGCAGGGGGCTGGACGCCCCAGCATTTT.

The count of this clone is one. The chain has TRBV5-1 and TRBJ2-2; D gene uncertain. This CDR3 spans 17 amino acids. Germline V gives CDR1 SGHRS, CDR2 YFSETQ. V was trimmed by 1 base and J by 4 bases, leaving 17 bases between them. Here the CDR3 reads CASSLSGSAVGTGELFF. For the CDR3, the DNA is TGCGCCAGCAGCTTGTCGGGTTCGGCGGTAGGCACCGGGGAGCTGTTTTTT.

This sequence joins TRBV6-6 and TRBJ2-7; D unclear. The CDR3 is 15 residues long. The V end was cut by 4 bases, the J end by 0 bases, with 13 bases between. The germline CDR1 and CDR2 sequences are MNHNY and SVGAGI (reference sequence). CDR3 DNA: TGTGCCAGCAGTTCCGGGTATGGTAGCTCCTACGAGCAGTACTTC. It translates to CASSSGYGSSYEQYF.

V and J are TRBV15 and TRBJ1-6; the D is unclear. V lost 9 bases to trimming and J lost 0 bases, with 12 bases between them. This CDR3 region has 15 residues. Looked up from germline, CDR1 is LNHNV and CDR2 is YYDKDF (reference sequence). The CDR3 here is CATTIGSSYNSPLHF. The CDR3 DNA follows: TGTGCCACTACAATCGGGAGCTCCTATAATTCACCCCTCCACTTT. Filled out from reference TRBV15 and TRBJ1-6, the complete variable domain reads DAMVIQNPRYQVTQFGKPVTLSCSQTLNHNVMYWYQQKSSQAPKLLFHYYDKDFNNEADTPDNFQSRRPNTSFCFLDIRSPGLGDTAMYLCATTIGSSYNSPLHFGNGTRLTVT.

The count of this clone is one. The chain links TRBV12-3 or TRBV12-4 to TRBJ2-7; 7 bases fit TRBD1. V lost 6 bases and J lost 8; bases outside the gene matches: 7. This CDR3 contains 12 residues. CDR3 region: CASSLGQTKQYF. In DNA, the CDR3 is TGTGCCAGCAGCCTGGGACAGACCAAGCAGTACTTC.

CDR3: CASSSGGFNREPQHF. In DNA, the CDR3 is TGTGCCAGCAGCTCAGGGGGATTTAACCGTGAGCCCCAGCATTTT. This chain connects TRBV6-5 to TRBJ1-5, with 7 bases fitting TRBD1. With 6 bases clipped from V and 8 bases from J, the junction kept 13 bases outside the gene matches. Germline V lookup: CDR1 MNHEY, CDR2 SVGAGI. The CDR3 runs to 15 residues.

The rearrangement uses TRBV7-9 and TRBJ1-4; TRBD1 matches 9 bases. Germline CDR1 reads SEHNR; CDR2 reads FQNEAQ (reference sequence). The CDR3 covers 17 residues. The V segment lost 3 bases and the J segment 8 bases; nucleotides outside the gene matches: 13. CDR3 sequence: CASSFGTGGGYGEKLFF. The CDR3 nucleotides read TGTGCCAGCAGCTTCGGTACAGGGGGCGGCTATGGGGAAAAACTGTTTTTT.

A few counts support this clone. The genes are TRBV6-8 and TRBJ1-5; TRBD1 matches 7 bases. Germline trimming cut 5 bases from V and 4 bases from J; bases unmatched to any gene: 2. This CDR3 has 13 residues. CDR1 is MNHGY and CDR2 is SAAAGT in the germline V gene. This chain's CDR3 is CASSKTGNQPQHF. DNA of the CDR3: TGTGCCAGCAGTAAGACAGGGAATCAGCCCCAGCATTTT.

This clone was observed a single time. The junction does not match germline at one end; this may be a read error. This chain connects TRBV5-1 to TRBJ2-5; D unresolved. Germline CDR1 reads SGHRS; CDR2 reads YFSETQ. This CDR3 comprises 11 residues. CDR3 nucleotide sequence: TGCGCCAGCAGCTCCCAACAGACCCAGTACTTC. Its protein product is CASSSQQTQYF.